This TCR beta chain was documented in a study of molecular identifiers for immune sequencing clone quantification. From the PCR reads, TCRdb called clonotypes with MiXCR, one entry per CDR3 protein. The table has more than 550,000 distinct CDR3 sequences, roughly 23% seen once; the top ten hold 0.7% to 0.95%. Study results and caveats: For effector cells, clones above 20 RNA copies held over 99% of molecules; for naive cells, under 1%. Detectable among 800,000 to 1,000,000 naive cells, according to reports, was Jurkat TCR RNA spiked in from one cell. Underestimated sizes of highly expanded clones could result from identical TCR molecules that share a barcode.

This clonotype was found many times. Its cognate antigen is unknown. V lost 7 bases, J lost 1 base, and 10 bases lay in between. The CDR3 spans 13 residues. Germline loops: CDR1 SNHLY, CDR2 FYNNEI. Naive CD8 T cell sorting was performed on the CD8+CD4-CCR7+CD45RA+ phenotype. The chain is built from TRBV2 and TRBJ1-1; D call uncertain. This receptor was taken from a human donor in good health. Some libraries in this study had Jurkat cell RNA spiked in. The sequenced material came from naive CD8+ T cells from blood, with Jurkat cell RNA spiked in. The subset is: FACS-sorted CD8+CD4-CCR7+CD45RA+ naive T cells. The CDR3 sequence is CASKNGQNTEAFF. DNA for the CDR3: TGTGCCAGCAAAAATGGCCAGAACACTGAAGCTTTCTTT.